This passage covers 19 T cell receptor beta chains from one sample sequenced in a study of OX40 agonist ivuxolimab in advanced cancers. Produced via immunoSEQ multiplex PCR; TCRdb's table is partial and in-frame only. In the table there are 70,000 or so clones, 70% to 90% of which are singletons. The sequencing here drew on CD4+ or CD8+ T cells sorted from blood, taken in a trial of the OX40 agonist ivuxolimab. The receptors were gathered from an adult with an advanced solid tumor such as melanoma, head and neck, liver or kidney cancer.

The genes are TRBV7-2 and TRBJ2-5, with 11 bases that match TRBD2. J gave up 4 bases and V 3 bases, and 4 bases lay outside the gene matches. CDR3 size: 15 residues. Germline CDR1 is SGHTA and CDR2 is FQGNSA. CDR3 nucleotides: TGTGCCAGCAGCTTCTACACTAGCGGGGGAGAGACCCAGTACTTC. Translating gives CASSFYTSGGETQYF.

This clone was seen a handful of times. J is TRBJ2-1 and V is TRBV18; perhaps TRBD1 as D (5 bases). The ends were cut back, 4 bases at V and 8 bases at J, with 24 bases in the middle. Germline CDR1 reads KGHSH; CDR2 reads LQKENI. The CDR3 extends over 17 amino acids. DNA for the CDR3: TGTGCCAGCTCACTTTCTACAGAGACAGTCCTACAATATGAGCAGTTCTTC. Protein sequence: CASSLSTETVLQYEQFF.

The rearrangement joins TRBV9 to TRBJ2-7; 7 bases map to TRBD2. CDR1 is SGDLS, CDR2 YYNGEE, per germline. V shed 3 bases, J shed 1 base, and the junction held 10 bases outside the gene matches. This CDR3 is built from 16 residues. CDR3 sequence: CASSGLGGRLSYEQYF. The DNA of the CDR3 is TGTGCCAGCAGCGGCCTCGGGGGGAGGCTTTCCTACGAGCAGTACTTC.

Only one count was recorded for this clone. The rearrangement links TRBV5-4 to TRBJ1-5; TRBD1 might be the D (6 bases). The germline V and J ends were trimmed by 10 bases and 5 bases, with 10 bases remaining between them. Germline values: CDR1 SGHNT, CDR2 YYREEE (reference sequence). This CDR3 has 11 residues. In DNA, the CDR3 is TGTGCCGGGGGCGGTTATCAGCCCCAGCATTTT. This encodes CAGGGYQPQHF.

The chain links TRBV25-1 to TRBJ2-7, with TRBD1 identical over 10 bases. CDR1 MGHDK and CDR2 SYGVNS come from the germline V gene. The junction had 10 bases not matched to a gene; V was cut back by 6 bases and J by 2 bases. The CDR3 has 16 amino acids. CDR3 residues: CASSFIKGTGAYEQYF. The CDR3 DNA reads TGTGCCAGCAGCTTCATAAAGGGGACAGGGGCCTACGAGCAGTACTTC.

The chain joins TRBV6-5 to TRBJ1-2, with D perhaps matching TRBD1 (5 bases). This CDR3 is built from 11 residues. From germline, CDR1 is MNHEY and CDR2 SVGAGI. V lost 5 bases and J lost 6, with 7 bases in between. Here the CDR3 reads CASSQGNGYTF. The DNA of the CDR3 is TGTGCCAGCAGTCAGGGAAATGGCTACACCTTC.

The V gene is TRBV20-1, the J gene TRBJ2-5; weak D call: TRBD2 (5 bases). Germline-derived CDR1 and CDR2 are DFQATT and SNEGSKA (reference sequence). The CDR3 consists of 11 residues. The CDR3 nucleotides are TGCAGCATAGCGAGAAAAGAGACCCAGTACTTC. As protein: CSIARKETQYF.

J is TRBJ2-2 and V is TRBV15, with 11 bases fitting TRBD2. The CDR3 runs to 15 residues. V was clipped by 0 bases and J by 15 bases; unmatched bases: 9. Per germline, CDR1 LNHNV and CDR2 YYDKDF (reference sequence). CDR3 protein: CATSRDLPSGGMLFF. The DNA for the CDR3 is TGTGCCACCAGCAGAGATCTACCTAGCGGGGGGATGTTGTTTTTT.

The chain has TRBV11-3 and TRBJ2-2; weak D call: TRBD2 (8 bases). Trimming removed 5 bases at V and 4 bases at J, with 17 bases between. The CDR3 extends over 16 amino acids. Germline V gives CDR1 SGHNT, CDR2 YENEEA. The CDR3 DNA is TGTGCCAGCAGCCGACAGGGCGGGGGGAGCACCGGGGAGCTGTTTTTT. Amino acids: CASSRQGGGSTGELFF.

The chain uses TRBV2 and TRBJ2-5; unclear D gene. Germline-derived CDR1 and CDR2 are SNHLY and FYNNEI. V lost 2 bases, J lost 1 base, and 5 bases lay in between. The CDR3 consists of 13 residues. In DNA, the CDR3 is TGTGCCAGCAGTGAACTATTCCAAGAGACCCAGTACTTC. Protein sequence: CASSELFQETQYF.

The gene calls are TRBV11-3 and TRBJ1-1; TRBD1 aligns across 7 bases. J was trimmed by 0 bases and V by 6 bases; bases with no gene match: 10. Germline CDR1 and CDR2: SGHNT and YENEEA. The CDR3 has 16 amino acids. The CDR3 DNA reads as TGTGCCAGCAGAAGGGACAGCGTAGATTTGAACACTGAAGCTTTCTTT. Encoded protein: CASRRDSVDLNTEAFF.

The chain joins TRBV30 to TRBJ1-5; D gene unclear. Germline V lookup: CDR1 GTSNPN, CDR2 SVGIG (reference sequence). V dropped 4 bases and J dropped 7 bases, with 11 bases sitting between them. CDR3 length equals 12 residues. Written as DNA, the CDR3 is TGTGCCTGGACCTCGGGTCAGCAGCCCCAGCATTTT. The encoded protein is CAWTSGQQPQHF.

This chain links TRBV11-3 with TRBJ2-3; either TRBD1 or TRBD2 may fit D (6 bases each). The germline V and J ends were trimmed by 1 base and 5 bases, with 10 bases remaining between them. This CDR3 spans 14 amino acids. The germline gives CDR1 SGHNT, CDR2 YENEEA. The CDR3 protein is CASSLAGAGDTQYF. In nucleotides, the CDR3 is TGTGCCAGCAGCTTAGCGGGGGCAGGAGATACGCAGTATTTT.

This chain links TRBV6-6 with TRBJ2-7; D not resolved. Between the trimmed V and J ends, which lost 6 bases and 3 bases, there was a span of 15 bases. CDR3 length equals 14 residues. Germline V CDR1 and CDR2: MNHNY, SVGAGI (reference sequence). CDR3 amino acids: CASRIRQAGYEQYF. CDR3 nucleotides: TGTGCCAGCAGAATCCGGCAGGCTGGCTACGAGCAGTACTTC.

The chain carries TRBV5-5 and TRBJ1-1, with 7 positions matching TRBD1. Per germline, CDR1 SGHKS and CDR2 YYEKEE (reference sequence). Germline trimming cut 4 bases from V and 7 bases from J; bases unmatched to any gene: 10. The CDR3 is 14 amino acids. CDR3 residues: CASSPRDRPLEAFF. In DNA, the CDR3 is TGTGCCAGCAGCCCGCGGGACAGACCCCTTGAAGCTTTCTTT.

This chain links TRBV6-1 with TRBJ2-3; 10 positions agree with TRBD1. The CDR3 spans 14 residues. The V gene's germline CDR1 is MNHNS and CDR2 SASEGT. Trimming took 4 bases from V and 5 from J; bases not matched to a gene: 3. The CDR3 coding sequence is TGTGCCAGCAGTGGACAGGGGGCTGGAGATACGCAGTATTTT. Translating gives CASSGQGAGDTQYF.

V and J are TRBV28 and TRBJ1-2; D gene uncertain. Trimming pared 2 bases from V and 12 bases from J, leaving 16 bases between. The germline CDR1 and CDR2 sequences are MDHEN and SYDVKM. The CDR3 extends over 13 amino acids. CDR3 sequence reads: CASSLGVQKEDTF. The CDR3 coding sequence is TGTGCCAGCAGTTTAGGAGTACAGAAAGAGGACACCTTC.

The V and J genes are TRBV6-1 and TRBJ2-1, with 9 positions matching TRBD2. CDR1 is MNHNS and CDR2 is SASEGT in the germline V gene. The CDR3 extends over 18 amino acids. The V segment lost 1 base and the J segment 9 bases; nucleotides outside the gene matches: 16. The CDR3 is CASSEGGQRGAFGREQFF. The CDR3 DNA is TGTGCCAGCAGTGAAGGAGGTCAGCGGGGGGCTTTCGGTCGTGAGCAGTTCTTC.

The chain recombines TRBV19 with TRBJ2-5, with a tentative D call TRBD1 (5 bases). The CDR3 length is 14 residues. The germline V and J ends were trimmed by 1 base and 2 bases, with 8 bases remaining between them. CDR1 is LNHDA and CDR2 is SQIVND in the germline V gene (reference sequence). The DNA of the CDR3 is TGTGCCAGTAGTATAGGACAGCTACAAGAGACCCAGTACTTC. Amino acid sequence: CASSIGQLQETQYF.